This passage covers 11 T cell receptor beta chains from one sample sequenced in a study of blood T cell repertoires in COVID-19. Repertoires were generated with immunoSEQ multiplex PCR, while TCRdb's copy carries only in-frame clones and drops some. Seen here are a few hundred thousand clones, around 82% observed once, and the top ten hold approximately 1.1%. Sequenced material: peripheral blood. These receptors all stem from a woman between 50 and 59 years old with acute or convalescent COVID-19.

This clone came up a few times. This chain connects TRBV28 to TRBJ2-1, with D perhaps TRBD1 (5 bases). V was trimmed by 5 bases and J by 2 bases, leaving 7 bases between them. The CDR3 runs to 13 residues. CDR1 is MDHEN, CDR2 SYDVKM, per germline. DNA of the CDR3: TGTGCCAGCAGTCTGGACACCTACAATGAGCAGTTCTTC. Translated, it gives CASSLDTYNEQFF.

The CDR3 region has the DNA TGTGCCAGCAGCGGGACTAGCGGGATGAATTATGAGCAGTTCTTC. This translates into CASSGTSGMNYEQFF. This chain joins TRBV9 and TRBJ2-1; the match to TRBD2 covers 12 bases. V dropped 3 bases and J dropped 8; count of bases not matched to a gene: 6. Germline lookup yields CDR1 SGDLS and CDR2 YYNGEE. The CDR3 has 15 residues.

The chain links TRBV3-1 (or the pseudogene TRBV3-2) to TRBJ1-2, with 9 positions matching TRBD1. With V trimmed by 1 base and J by 7 bases, 10 bases remained unmatched. This CDR3 has 16 amino acids. Germline V gene sequence: CDR1 LGHDT, CDR2 YNNKEL (reference sequence). CDR3 DNA sequence: TGTGCCAGCAGCCAAGTCCCGGGACAGGGTTTAAGTGGCTACACCTTC. It specifies CASSQVPGQGLSGYTF.

This chain links TRBV6-1 with TRBJ2-2; tentative D call: TRBD2 (5 bases). The V end was cut by 2 bases, the J end by 6 bases, with 10 bases between. There are 14 residues in the CDR3. Germline CDR1 is MNHNS and CDR2 is SASEGT. CDR3 sequence: CASSEFSRAGELFF. CDR3 coding DNA: TGTGCCAGCAGTGAATTCTCGAGGGCCGGGGAGCTGTTTTTT.

The chain recombines TRBV2 with TRBJ1-5; D remains unclear. The CDR3 consists of 15 residues. V gave up 6 bases and J gave up 0 bases, with 12 bases separating them. Germline V gene data show CDR1 as SNHLY and CDR2 as FYNNEI. The DNA of the CDR3 is TGTGCCAGCAGCTCCGAGGCCTATAGCAATCAGCCCCAGCATTTT. Protein: CASSSEAYSNQPQHF. The complete variable domain, with remaining parts taken from reference TRBV2 and TRBJ1-5, reads EPEVTQTPSHQVTQMGQEVILRCVPISNHLYFYWYRQILGQKVEFLVSFYNNEISEKSEIFDDQFSVERPDGSNFTLKIRSTKLEDSAMYFCASSSEAYSNQPQHFGDGTRLSIL.

The chain employs TRBV6-2 or TRBV6-3 and TRBJ1-4, with D possibly matching TRBD1 (6 bases). V lost 0 bases to trimming and J lost 6 bases, with 14 bases between them. This CDR3 is 16 amino acids long. From germline, CDR1 is MNHEY and CDR2 SVGEGT. The CDR3 coding sequence is TGTGCCAGCAGTTACTCGACGAGGACAGCCGATGAAAAACTGTTTTTT. Translated, it gives CASSYSTRTADEKLFF.

The chain couples TRBV19 to TRBJ1-2, with 9 bases aligning to TRBD1. Germline trimming cut 5 bases from V and 6 bases from J; bases unmatched to any gene: 7. Germline V gene sequence: CDR1 LNHDA, CDR2 SQIVND (reference sequence). The CDR3 covers 14 residues. For the CDR3, the DNA is TGTGCCAGTAGTTACATACAGGGGGCGAATGGCTACACCTTC. Residues: CASSYIQGANGYTF.

The chain is built from TRBV5-4 and TRBJ1-2; 9 bases agree with TRBD1. Germline assignment: CDR1 SGHNT and CDR2 YYREEE (reference sequence). J was trimmed by 6 bases and V by 5 bases; bases with no gene match: 8. The CDR3 length is 14 residues. CDR3 sequence (DNA): TGTGCCAGCAGTTACACACGACAGGGGGATGGCTACACCTTC. It codes for CASSYTRQGDGYTF.

As regards this clone: The sample carries other DNA sequences with the same CDR3. The chain joins TRBV5-4 to TRBJ2-5; tentative D call: TRBD1 (5 bases). V lost 2 bases, J lost 3 bases, and 8 bases lay in between. Germline V lookup: CDR1 SGHNT, CDR2 YYREEE (reference sequence). This CDR3 is 13 amino acids long. As DNA, the CDR3 is TGTGCCAGCAGCTTTACAGGCGAAGAGACCCAGTACTTC. Encoded protein: CASSFTGEETQYF.

The V gene is TRBV9, the J gene TRBJ2-1; no clear D. Germline lookup yields CDR1 SGDLS and CDR2 YYNGEE. The length of the CDR3 is 12 residues. Trimming cost V 4 bases and J 5 bases, with 7 bases left between them. The CDR3 sequence: CASSPSDNEQFF. The DNA for the CDR3 is TGTGCCAGCAGCCCTTCCGACAATGAGCAGTTCTTC.

In this sample, this clone turned up once. This rearrangement joins TRBV5-1 to TRBJ1-5, with a tentative D call TRBD1 (6 bases). Trimming pared 4 bases from V and 5 bases from J, leaving 16 bases between. Germline V lookup: CDR1 SGHRS, CDR2 YFSETQ. This CDR3 comprises 15 residues. The CDR3 nucleotides read TGCGCCAGCAGCATCGCCGGGACACCAGATCAGCCCCAGCATTTT. This encodes CASSIAGTPDQPQHF. Combining the CDR3 with reference TRBV5-1 and TRBJ1-5 gives the whole variable domain KAGVTQTPRYLIKTRGQQVTLSCSPISGHRSVSWYQQTPGQGLQFLFEYFSETQRNKGNFPGRFSGRQFSNSRSEMNVSTLELGDSALYLCASSIAGTPDQPQHFGDGTRLSIL.